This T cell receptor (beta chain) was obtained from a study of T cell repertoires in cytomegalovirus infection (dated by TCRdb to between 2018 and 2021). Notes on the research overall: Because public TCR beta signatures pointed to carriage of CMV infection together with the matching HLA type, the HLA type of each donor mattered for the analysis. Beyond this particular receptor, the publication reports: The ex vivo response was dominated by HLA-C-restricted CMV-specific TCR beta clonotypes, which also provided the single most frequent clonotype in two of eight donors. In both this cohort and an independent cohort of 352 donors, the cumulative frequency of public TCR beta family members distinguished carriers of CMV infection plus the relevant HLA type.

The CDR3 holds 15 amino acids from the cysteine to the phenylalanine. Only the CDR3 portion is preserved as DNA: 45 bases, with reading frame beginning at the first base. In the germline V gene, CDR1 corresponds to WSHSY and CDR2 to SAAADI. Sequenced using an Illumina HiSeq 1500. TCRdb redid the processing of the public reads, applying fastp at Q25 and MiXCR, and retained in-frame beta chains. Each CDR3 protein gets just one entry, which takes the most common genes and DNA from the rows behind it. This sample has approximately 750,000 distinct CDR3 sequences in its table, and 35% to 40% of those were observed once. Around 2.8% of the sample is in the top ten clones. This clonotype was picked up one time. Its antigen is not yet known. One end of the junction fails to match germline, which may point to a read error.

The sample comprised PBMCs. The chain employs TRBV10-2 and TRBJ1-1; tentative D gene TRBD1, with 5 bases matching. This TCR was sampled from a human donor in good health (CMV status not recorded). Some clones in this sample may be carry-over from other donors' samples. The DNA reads TGCGCCAGCAGAGCAGGGCCCTCGGGGAACACTGAGGCTTTCTTT. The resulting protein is CASRAGPSGNTEAFF.